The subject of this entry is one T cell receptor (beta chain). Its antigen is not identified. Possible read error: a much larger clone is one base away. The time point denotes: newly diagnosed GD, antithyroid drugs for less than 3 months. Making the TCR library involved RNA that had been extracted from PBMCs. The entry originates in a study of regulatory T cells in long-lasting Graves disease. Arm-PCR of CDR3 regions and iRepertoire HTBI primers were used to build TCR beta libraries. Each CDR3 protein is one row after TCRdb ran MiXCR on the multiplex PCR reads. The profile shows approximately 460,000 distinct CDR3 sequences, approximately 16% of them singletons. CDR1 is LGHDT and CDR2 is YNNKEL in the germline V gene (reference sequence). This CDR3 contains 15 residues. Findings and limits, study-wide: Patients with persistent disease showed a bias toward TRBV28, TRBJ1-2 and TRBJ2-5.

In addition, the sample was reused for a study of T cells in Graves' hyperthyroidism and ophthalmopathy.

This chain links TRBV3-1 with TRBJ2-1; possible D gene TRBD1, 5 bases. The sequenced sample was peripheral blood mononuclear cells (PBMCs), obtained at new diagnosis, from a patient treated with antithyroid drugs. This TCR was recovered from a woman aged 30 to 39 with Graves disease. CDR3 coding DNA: TGTGCCAGCAGCCAAGGGACACCCCAGAACAATGGGCAGTTCTTC. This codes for CASSQGTPQNNGQFF.